One and the same sample provided the 25 T cell receptor beta chains below, sequenced in a study of blood T cell repertoires in COVID-19. Repertoires were generated with immunoSEQ multiplex PCR, while TCRdb's copy carries only in-frame clones and drops some. The table records hundreds of thousands of clones, around 78% of them present only once. The specimen sequenced was peripheral blood. The receptors were sampled from a woman between 65 and 79 years old with active or convalescent COVID-19.

Only one count was recorded for this clone. The gene calls are TRBV7-9 and TRBJ2-5, with 10 bases that match TRBD1. Germline CDR1 and CDR2: SEHNR and FQNEAQ (reference sequence). Trimming cost V 5 bases and J 2 bases; bases outside gene matches: 5. This CDR3 has 15 residues. The CDR3 DNA reads TGTGCCAGCAGCCACGGGACAGGGGTGCAAGAGACCCAGTACTTC. This encodes CASSHGTGVQETQYF.

The chain recombines TRBV28 with TRBJ1-2; TRBD1 might be the D (5 bases). Trimming removed 8 bases from V and 4 bases from J, with 20 bases in between. CDR1 is MDHEN and CDR2 is SYDVKM in the germline V gene. The CDR3 consists of 15 residues. CDR3 in DNA: TGTGCCAGCGGCGAACAGGTCGCTAAGAGCTATGGCTACACCTTC. It translates to CASGEQVAKSYGYTF.

This clone was counted between two and nine times. The chain joins TRBV6-5 to TRBJ1-2; 9 nucleotides line up with TRBD1. Losses at the gene ends were 7 bases for V and 3 bases for J; bases not matched to a gene: 9. This CDR3 region has 15 residues. CDR1 and CDR2 (germline): MNHEY, SVGAGI. CDR3 residues: CASTKDRGTYYGYTF. The DNA for the CDR3 is TGTGCCAGCACCAAGGACAGGGGCACCTACTATGGCTACACCTTC.

This rearrangement joins TRBV6-6 to TRBJ2-2, with D possibly TRBD1 on 6 matching bases. Germline V gene sequence: CDR1 MNHNY, CDR2 SVGAGI (reference sequence). This CDR3 spans 12 amino acids. V gave up 11 bases and J gave up 4 bases, with 11 bases separating them. Here the CDR3 reads CAASQGTGELFF. The CDR3 nucleotides are TGTGCCGCGTCACAGGGCACCGGGGAGCTGTTTTTT.

The chain is built from TRBV7-2 and TRBJ1-2; tentative D call: TRBD1 (6 bases). Germline assignment: CDR1 SGHTA and CDR2 FQGNSA. V lost 5 bases and J lost 3, with 13 bases in between. This CDR3 has 14 amino acids. The CDR3: CASSPQGGDYGYTF. The CDR3 bases are TGTGCCAGCAGCCCCCAAGGGGGGGACTATGGCTACACCTTC.

V usage is TRBV4-1 and J usage is TRBJ2-3; TRBD2 matches 11 bases. The CDR3 runs 17 residues. The germline V gene has CDR1 MGHRA and CDR2 YSYEKL. The trim removed 1 base at V and 8 bases at J, leaving 11 bases unmatched. The CDR3 sequence: CASSQVILLAGVGTQYF. The CDR3 DNA is TGCGCCAGCAGCCAAGTAATATTACTAGCGGGAGTAGGTACGCAGTATTTT.

This clone turned up a few times. The chain couples TRBV5-1 to TRBJ1-4, with 8 bases fitting TRBD1. In germline, CDR1 is SGHRS, CDR2 YFSETQ. This CDR3 has 18 amino acids. Unmatched junction bases numbered 9, after V lost 0 bases and J lost 2 bases. CDR3 amino acids: CASSLGRAGGETNEKLFF. CDR3 DNA: TGCGCCAGCAGCTTGGGTCGGGCAGGGGGCGAGACTAATGAAAAACTGTTTTTT.

This chain joins TRBV2 and TRBJ1-2; D remains ambiguous. Between the trimmed V and J ends, which lost 7 bases and 7 bases, there was a span of 16 bases. Per germline, CDR1 SNHLY and CDR2 FYNNEI. The CDR3 is 13 residues long. The CDR3: CASMPEHASGYTF. DNA of the CDR3: TGTGCCAGCATGCCCGAACATGCCTCTGGCTACACCTTC.

This chain joins TRBV6-2 or TRBV6-3 and TRBJ2-5; D gene unclear. V lost 2 bases and J 4 bases, leaving 8 bases between the germline ends. The CDR3 totals 13 residues. CDR1 and CDR2 from the germline V gene are MNHEY and SVGEGT. The CDR3 sequence is CASSYLTPETQYF. The CDR3, as DNA: TGTGCCAGCAGTTACCTGACTCCAGAGACCCAGTACTTC.

J is TRBJ1-1 and V is TRBV5-1; the D gene is possibly TRBD1 (6 bases). The V end was cut by 0 bases, the J end by 3 bases, with 9 bases between. CDR3 length: 14 amino acids. Germline V gene data show CDR1 as SGHRS and CDR2 as YFSETQ. Here the CDR3 reads CASSLGGPYTEAFF. CDR3 bases: TGCGCCAGCAGCTTGGGGGGGCCCTACACTGAAGCTTTCTTT.

V gene TRBV11-1 combines with J gene TRBJ1-1; no reliable D call. This CDR3 comprises 14 residues. V lost 3 bases to trimming and J lost 2 bases, with 10 bases between them. Germline CDR1 and CDR2: SGHAT and FQDESV (reference sequence). CDR3 nucleotide sequence: TGTGCCAGCAGCTTCGGACGGACTAACACTGAAGCTTTCTTT. It is translated as CASSFGRTNTEAFF. Full variable domain (remainder filled in from reference TRBV11-1 and TRBJ1-1): EAEVAQSPRYKITEKSQAVAFWCDPISGHATLYWYRQILGQGPELLVQFQDESVVDDSQLPKDRFSAERLKGVDSTLKIQPAELGDSAMYLCASSFGRTNTEAFFGQGTRLTVV.

This clone was counted between two and nine times. The chain joins TRBV7-2 to TRBJ2-3, with D perhaps matching TRBD1 (5 bases). CDR1 is SGHTA and CDR2 is FQGNSA in the germline V gene. Between the trimmed V and J ends, which lost 5 bases and 2 bases, there was a span of 17 bases. The CDR3 runs 16 residues. The CDR3 DNA sequence: TGTGCCAGCAGCACCGCCCAGAAGGGGCCCACAGATACGCAGTATTTT. This gives the protein CASSTAQKGPTDTQYF.

The CDR3 region has the DNA TGTGCCAGCAAACCAACAGGGGCCGGCTATGGCTACACCTTC. Amino acids: CASKPTGAGYGYTF. The chain uses TRBV7-2 and TRBJ1-2; 7 bases agree with TRBD1. In germline, CDR1 is SGHTA, CDR2 FQGNSA. The CDR3 sequence is 14 residues long. V lost 7 bases to trimming and J lost 4 bases; unmatched junction nucleotides: 9.

The rearrangement joins TRBV5-1 to TRBJ2-1; possibly TRBD1 for D (7 bases). Germline V lookup: CDR1 SGHRS, CDR2 YFSETQ. Trimming removed 1 base from V and 9 bases from J, with 11 bases in between. The CDR3 consists of 13 residues. CDR3 bases: TGCGCCAGCAGCTTGTTTCAGGGGGGTGAGCAGTTCTTC. This gives the protein CASSLFQGGEQFF.

V gene TRBV28 combines with J gene TRBJ2-6; no clear D gene. Per the germline V gene, CDR1 is MDHEN and CDR2 is SYDVKM. The V end was cut by 2 bases, the J end by 2 bases, with 4 bases between. CDR3 length equals 14 residues. DNA for the CDR3: TGTGCCAGCAGTTTAATTACTGGGGCCAACGTCCTGACTTTC. It specifies CASSLITGANVLTF.

The chain recombines TRBV6-4 with TRBJ2-5; 8 nucleotides agree with TRBD1. From germline, CDR1 is MRHNA and CDR2 SNTAGT. V lost 0 bases to trimming and J lost 1 base; unmatched junction nucleotides: 10. This CDR3 comprises 18 residues. The CDR3 sequence is CASSDSSPGGPLQETQYF. The CDR3 region has the DNA TGTGCCAGCAGTGACTCGTCCCCAGGGGGCCCCCTCCAAGAGACCCAGTACTTC.

The CDR3 spells CASSRPGGRYGYTF. In nucleotides, the CDR3 is TGTGCCAGCAGCCGGCCGGGGGGCCGCTATGGCTACACCTTC. The rearrangement uses TRBV5-5 and TRBJ1-2, with D perhaps TRBD1 (6 bases). The CDR3 contains 14 residues. Germline CDR1 is SGHKS and CDR2 is YYEKEE (reference sequence). Trimming took 4 bases from V and 4 from J, leaving 14 bases between them. Supplemented by reference TRBV5-5 and TRBJ1-2, the full variable domain reads DAGVTQSPTHLIKTRGQQVTLRCSPISGHKSVSWYQQVLGQGPQFIFQYYEKEERGRGNFPDRFSARQFPNYSSELNVNALLLGDSALYLCASSRPGGRYGYTFGSGTRLTVV.

The chain recombines TRBV28 with TRBJ2-6; tentatively, D is TRBD1 (6 bases). This CDR3 region has 16 residues. Deletions cut 2 bases from V and 4 bases from J, with 12 bases between. The germline gives CDR1 MDHEN, CDR2 SYDVKM. The CDR3 loop reads CASSLTGWSGANVLTF. CDR3 nucleotide sequence: TGTGCCAGCAGTTTAACAGGGTGGTCAGGGGCCAACGTCCTGACTTTC.

In its sample, this clone was seen once. The V call is TRBV14, the J call TRBJ1-1; D unclear. Germline V gene data show CDR1 as SGHDN and CDR2 as FVKESK. V dropped 1 base and J dropped 3 bases, with 15 bases sitting between them. The CDR3 is 16 amino acids. Written as DNA, the CDR3 is TGTGCCAGCAGCCAAGCCGCCCTGTCGGGTTACACTGAAGCTTTCTTT. Amino acids: CASSQAALSGYTEAFF. The full variable domain, completed using reference TRBV14 and TRBJ1-1, is EAGVTQFPSHSVIEKGQTVTLRCDPISGHDNLYWYRRVMGKEIKFLLHFVKESKQDESGMPNNRFLAERTGGTYSTLKVQPAELEDSGVYFCASSQAALSGYTEAFFGQGTRLTVV.

This clone was picked up one time. The genes are TRBV7-2 and TRBJ2-1; D is possibly TRBD1 (6 bases). Germline-derived CDR1 and CDR2 are SGHTA and FQGNSA. Trimming shortened V by 2 bases and J by 9 bases, and 11 bases separated the two germline ends. This CDR3 is built from 13 residues. CDR3 coding DNA: TGTGCCAGCAGCTTAAAGGAAGGGGGTGAGCAGTTCTTC. It translates to CASSLKEGGEQFF.

The DNA for the CDR3 is TGTGCCAGCAGCCTGTATAGCAATCAGCCCCAGCATTTT. This sequence encodes CASSLYSNQPQHF. V is TRBV3-1 (or the pseudogene TRBV3-2) and J is TRBJ1-5; D is undetermined. Germline CDR1 LGHDT, CDR2 YNNKEL (reference sequence). The CDR3 has 13 amino acids. V gave up 4 bases and J gave up 0 bases, with 4 bases separating them.

The chain has TRBV18 and TRBJ2-1; 8 positions agree with TRBD2. Germline values: CDR1 KGHSH, CDR2 LQKENI. The CDR3 has 12 residues. The J segment lost 14 bases and the V segment lost 3 bases, leaving 6 bases of the junction unmatched. The CDR3 here is CASSPGERGKFF. The CDR3 DNA sequence: TGTGCCAGCTCACCTGGCGAGCGGGGGAAGTTCTTC.

The V and J genes are TRBV19 and TRBJ2-4; the match to TRBD1 covers 7 bases. Looked up from germline, CDR1 is LNHDA and CDR2 is SQIVND (reference sequence). Germline trimming cut 1 base from V and 3 bases from J; bases unmatched to any gene: 6. This CDR3 is built from 16 residues. CDR3 bases: TGTGCCAGTAGTATAGCACGGACAGGATACAAAAACATTCAGTACTTC. It is translated as CASSIARTGYKNIQYF.

This chain connects TRBV19 to TRBJ2-3; the match to TRBD2 covers 7 bases. This CDR3 contains 17 residues. Trimming at V came to 7 bases and at J to 2 bases, leaving 15 bases not matched to a gene. Per germline, CDR1 LNHDA and CDR2 SQIVND (reference sequence). CDR3 sequence: CASTLRRESFYTDTQYF. Here the CDR3 DNA reads TGTGCCAGTACCCTACGGCGGGAGAGCTTCTACACAGATACGCAGTATTTT.

This chain joins TRBV25-1 and TRBJ2-2; D perhaps matches TRBD1 (5 bases). Trimming cost V 2 bases and J 3 bases, with 7 bases left between them. This CDR3 spans 14 amino acids. Germline V gene data show CDR1 as MGHDK and CDR2 as SYGVNS. The CDR3 reads CASSEAGHTGELFF. The CDR3 nucleotides are TGTGCCAGCAGTGAAGCAGGGCACACCGGGGAGCTGTTTTTT.